Listed below are T cell receptor beta chains from one sample, sequenced in a study of post-analysis software for immune sequencing data. TCRdb fed the PCR reads into MiXCR, producing one record per CDR3 protein. The sample carries some 890,000 distinct CDR3 sequences, roughly 50% recorded once. The sequenced material came from blood. The receptors stem from a girl between 10 and 17 years old with multiple sclerosis. Both conserved end residues are part of each CDR3. Fields, in order: D gene, clone size, J gene, V gene, CDR3 protein, CDR3 DNA. A D gene is named only where the DNA matches it firmly. A clone size is listed for some rows: how often the clone was seen (once, few, many), or a class if it is expanded.

>NA|NA|TRBJ2-7|TRBV5-1
CASTPGRTGGIYEQYF
TGCGCCAGCACCCCTGGGAGGACCGGAGGTATCTACGAGCAGTACTTC
>NA|NA|TRBJ2-3|TRBV12-3/TRBV12-4
CASSSRIPDSPSTDTQYF
TGTGCCAGCAGTTCCCGAATTCCTGACAGCCCTAGCACAGATACGCAGTATTTT
>NA|few|TRBJ2-7|TRBV20-1
CSAGTDYSYEQYF
TGCAGCGCTGGGACCGATTACTCCTACGAGCAGTACTTC
>TRBD2|few|TRBJ2-7|TRBV29-1
CSVEDQSSGSLYEQYF
TGCAGCGTTGAAGATCAGAGTAGCGGGAGCCTATACGAGCAGTACTTC
>NA|few|TRBJ2-1|TRBV7-3
CASSLSQNEQFF
TGTGCCAGCAGCCTCAGCCAAAATGAGCAGTTCTTC
>NA|few|TRBJ2-3|TRBV7-2
CASSSTLAGTIDTQYF
TGTGCCAGCAGCTCGACCCTTGCCGGGACAATAGATACGCAGTATTTT
>NA|NA|TRBJ2-7|TRBV5-6
CASTRDTYEQYF
TGTGCCAGCACACGGGACACCTACGAGCAGTACTTC
>NA|NA|TRBJ1-2|TRBV12-3/TRBV12-4
CASTHGIYGYTF
TGTGCCAGCACGCACGGGATCTATGGCTACACCTTC
>NA|few|TRBJ2-3|TRBV7-3
CASSFFFGSTDTQYF
TGTGCCAGCAGCTTTTTTTTCGGTAGCACAGATACGCAGTATTTT
>TRBD1|once|TRBJ2-7|TRBV11-2
CASSLDPRQGPYEQYF
TGTGCCAGCAGCTTAGACCCAAGACAGGGGCCCTACGAGCAGTACTTC
>NA|few|TRBJ1-2|TRBV6-6
CASRERGYTF
TGTGCCAGCAGGGAACGGGGCTACACCTTC
>TRBD1|few|TRBJ2-1|TRBV12-3/TRBV12-4
CASSSRTGSNEQFF
TGTGCCAGCAGTTCTCGGACAGGGTCCAATGAGCAGTTCTTC
>NA|NA|TRBJ2-7|TRBV3-1
CASSRTHNSYEQYF
TGTGCCAGCAGCCGGACGCACAACTCCTACGAGCAGTACTTC
>NA|NA|TRBJ2-1|TRBV7-9
CASSFLRATVSGNEQFF
TGTGCCAGCAGCTTTTTACGTGCTACGGTATCCGGCAATGAGCAGTTCTTC
>TRBD1|NA|TRBJ2-1|TRBV7-3
CASSPTQGAYNEQFF
TGTGCCAGCAGCCCCACCCAGGGGGCCTACAATGAGCAGTTCTTC
>TRBD1|NA|TRBJ1-1|TRBV29-1
CSVTQGAATEAFF
TGCAGCGTCACACAGGGGGCGGCCACTGAAGCTTTCTTT
>TRBD1|NA|TRBJ1-5|TRBV20-1
CSARMSRDSFYSNQPQHF
TGCAGTGCTAGAATGTCCCGGGACAGCTTTTATAGCAATCAGCCCCAGCATTTT
>NA|NA|TRBJ1-5|TRBV5-1
CASSPGGGRQPQHF
TGCGCCAGCAGCCCCGGCGGTGGGCGGCAGCCCCAGCATTTT
>TRBD1|NA|TRBJ2-7|TRBV20-1
CSARDQGTGGSYEQYF
TGCAGTGCTAGAGACCAAGGGACAGGGGGCTCCTACGAGCAGTACTTC
>NA|few|TRBJ1-1|TRBV11-2
CASSALSGVGNTEAFF
TGTGCCAGCAGCGCGTTATCGGGGGTCGGGAACACTGAAGCTTTCTTT
>TRBD2|few|TRBJ2-5|TRBV12-3/TRBV12-4
CASSNRLASGAYIVETQYF
TGTGCCAGCAGCAACCGCCTGGCTAGCGGGGCCTACATTGTGGAGACCCAGTACTTC
>NA|once|TRBJ2-1|TRBV6-1
CASSEWSLRKEHEQFF
TGTGCCAGCAGTGAATGGAGTTTACGGAAAGAACATGAGCAGTTCTTC
>NA|NA|TRBJ2-7|TRBV3-1
CASSQDPLGTYEQYF
TGTGCCAGCAGCCAAGATCCCCTTGGGACCTACGAGCAGTACTTC
>NA|NA|TRBJ2-6|TRBV18
CASSLRQANSGANVLTF
TGTGCCAGCTCACTCAGACAGGCGAACTCTGGGGCCAACGTCCTGACTTTC
>NA|NA|TRBJ2-3|TRBV20-1
CSGGLTDTQYF
TGCAGTGGAGGCTTGACAGATACGCAGTATTTT
>NA|NA|TRBJ2-1|TRBV7-3
CASSLTGWNEQFF
TGTGCCAGCAGCTTAACGGGTTGGAATGAGCAGTTCTTC
>NA|NA|TRBJ1-2|TRBV14
CASSRSKGGYTF
TGTGCCAGCAGCCGGTCGAAAGGAGGCTACACCTTC
>TRBD1|NA|TRBJ2-1|TRBV5-1
CASSLDGTGGEQFF
TGCGCCAGCAGCTTGGATGGGACAGGGGGCGAGCAGTTCTTC
>TRBD1|NA|TRBJ2-5|TRBV7-9
CASSGTAYQETQYF
TGTGCCAGCAGCGGGACAGCCTACCAAGAGACCCAGTACTTC
>TRBD2|NA|TRBJ2-7|TRBV7-9
CASSFPSSGSNEQYF
TGTGCCAGCAGCTTTCCTTCTAGCGGGAGTAACGAGCAGTACTTC
>TRBD2|NA|TRBJ2-7|TRBV10-3
CAISESWASGSYNEQYF
TGTGCCATCAGTGAGTCGTGGGCTAGCGGGAGTTACAATGAGCAGTACTTC
>NA|NA|TRBJ2-3|TRBV7-9
CASSLGLRLFTDTQYF
TGTGCCAGCAGCTTAGGTTTACGACTCTTCACAGATACGCAGTATTTT
>NA|NA|TRBJ2-6|TRBV4-1
CASSPGGIPGANVLTF
TGCGCCAGCAGCCCTGGCGGGATTCCTGGGGCCAACGTCCTGACTTTC
>NA|NA|TRBJ2-3|TRBV20-1
CSARDTRGSTDTQYF
TGCAGTGCTAGAGATACCAGGGGTAGCACAGATACGCAGTATTTT
>NA|once|TRBJ2-7|TRBV5-1
CASSSSRVWEAYEQYF
TGCGCCAGCAGCTCTTCCCGGGTTTGGGAAGCCTACGAGCAGTACTTC
>NA|NA|TRBJ1-4|TRBV20-1
CSARTTGWAEKLFF
TGCAGTGCTAGGACCACAGGGTGGGCTGAAAAACTGTTTTTT
>TRBD1|NA|TRBJ1-5|TRBV6-1
CASSGLRSTGGGQPQHF
TGTGCCAGCAGTGGCCTCCGGTCCACAGGGGGAGGCCAGCCCCAGCATTTT
>TRBD2|NA|TRBJ2-3|TRBV5-1
CASSTRSGGADTQYF
TGCGCCAGCAGCACCCGGAGCGGGGGGGCTGATACGCAGTATTTT
>NA|NA|TRBJ2-4|TRBV7-8
CASSPGPLAKNIQYF
TGTGCCAGCAGCCCGGGGCCACTAGCCAAAAACATTCAGTACTTC
>NA|few|TRBJ2-6|TRBV7-6
CASSLFSAGTASSGANVLTF
TGTGCCAGCAGCTTATTTTCCGCGGGGACAGCGAGCTCTGGGGCCAACGTCCTGACTTTC
>TRBD1|NA|TRBJ2-6|TRBV6-5
CASSYTGQGGSGAIVLTF
TGTGCCAGCAGTTACACCGGACAGGGGGGTTCTGGGGCCATCGTCCTGACTTTC
>NA|NA|TRBJ2-7|TRBV5-3
CVRPGGAGSYEQYF
TGTGTCAGACCCGGGGGAGCCGGCTCCTACGAGCAGTACTTC
>NA|NA|TRBJ2-7|TRBV4-2
CASSQGPGYEQYF
TGTGCCAGCAGCCAAGGGCCGGGCTACGAGCAGTACTTC
>TRBD2|NA|TRBJ2-1|TRBV5-1
CASSAGLAGAEQFF
TGCGCCAGCAGCGCTGGACTAGCGGGAGCTGAGCAGTTCTTC
>NA|NA|TRBJ2-7|TRBV28
CASSPNWSYEQYF
TGTGCCAGCAGTCCTAATTGGTCCTACGAGCAGTACTTC
>TRBD1|NA|TRBJ2-3|TRBV7-8
CASSPTWGQYTDTQYF
TGTGCCAGCAGCCCCACTTGGGGACAGTACACAGATACGCAGTATTTT
>TRBD1|NA|TRBJ2-2|TRBV5-1
CASSFTTGAVRDTGELFF
TGCGCCAGCAGTTTTACAACAGGGGCGGTTCGGGACACCGGGGAGCTGTTTTTT